This T cell receptor beta chain was captured in a study of T-cell memory formation after mild COVID-19. This clonotype came up once. TCRdb reprocessed the 5' RACE reads with MiXCR, giving one entry per CDR3 protein. The sample carries about 270,000 distinct CDR3 sequences, more than 15% recorded once. This CDR3 spans 15 amino acids. With V trimmed by 1 base and J by 0 bases, 4 bases remained unmatched. The germline CDR1 and CDR2 sequences are DFQATT and SNEGSKA (reference sequence). The V call is TRBV20-1, the J call TRBJ1-1, with 8 bases aligning to TRBD1. Sequenced input: PBMCs or a T cell subset sorted from them (not recorded which). The clonotype comes from a young man who had mild COVID-19 (a few samples of this study predate the infection). Cell type and time point are not known. CDR3 loop: CSARVTGGLNTEAFF. DNA of the CDR3: TGCAGTGCTAGAGTTACAGGGGGTTTGAACACTGAAGCTTTCTTT.